This T cell receptor beta chain comes out of a study of Graves' ophthalmopathy and Graves' hyperthyroidism. Germline CDR1 is MDHEN and CDR2 is SYDVKM. The ends lost 6 bases at V and 7 bases at J; junction bases unmatched: 11. The CDR3 is 14 residues long. Patients newly diagnosed with hyperthyroidism, under 2 months' duration, were aged 18 to 65, the study reports. Isolation of PBMCs was performed using over 9.5 ml of fresh peripheral blood. Scientists amplified the TCR beta CDR3 regions from RNA transcripts. In the first round, RT-PCR was carried out with HTBI primers, and a multiplex PCR formed the second round. MiXCR, applied by TCRdb to the multiplex PCR reads, yields one record per CDR3 protein. The sample holds about 620,000 distinct CDR3 sequences, 22% seen once. This clonotype showed up many times.

The chain recombines TRBV28 with TRBJ1-1, with 7 positions matching TRBD1. What was sequenced was peripheral blood. The TCR originated in a woman aged 18-29 years with stable Graves' hyperthyroidism. Some clones in this sample may be carry-over from other donors' samples. CDR3 protein: CASSLTRDRREAFF. For the CDR3, the DNA is TGTGCCAGCAGCTTGACCAGGGACAGACGTGAAGCTTTCTTT.